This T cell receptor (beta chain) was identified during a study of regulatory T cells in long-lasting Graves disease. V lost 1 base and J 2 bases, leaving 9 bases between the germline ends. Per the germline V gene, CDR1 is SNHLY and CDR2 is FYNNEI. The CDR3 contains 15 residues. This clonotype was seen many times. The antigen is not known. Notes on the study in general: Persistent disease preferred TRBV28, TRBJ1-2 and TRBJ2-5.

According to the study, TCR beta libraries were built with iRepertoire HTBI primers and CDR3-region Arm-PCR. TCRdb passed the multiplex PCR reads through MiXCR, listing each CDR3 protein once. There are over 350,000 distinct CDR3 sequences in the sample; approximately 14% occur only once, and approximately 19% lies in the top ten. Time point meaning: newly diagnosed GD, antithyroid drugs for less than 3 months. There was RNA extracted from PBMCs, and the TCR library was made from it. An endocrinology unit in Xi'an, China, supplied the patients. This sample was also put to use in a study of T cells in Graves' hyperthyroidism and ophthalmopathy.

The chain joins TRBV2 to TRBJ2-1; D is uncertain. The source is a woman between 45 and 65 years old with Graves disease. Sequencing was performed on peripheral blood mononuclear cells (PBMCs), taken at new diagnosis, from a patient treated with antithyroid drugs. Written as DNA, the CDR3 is TGTGCCAGCAGTGAAGTAGGCGTCGCCTACAATGAGCAGTTCTTC. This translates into CASSEVGVAYNEQFF.